Below, 25 T cell receptor beta chains from the same sample are listed, as sequenced in a study of blood T cells in healthy people across ages. For the second PCR, which ran for roughly 6 to 12 cycles, a sample-barcoded 5' primer and a J-beta primer mix were used. TCRdb ran MiXCR on the 5' RACE reads and lists one entry per CDR3 protein. The sample yields around 1,700,000 distinct CDR3 sequences, roughly 27% seen once. Sequenced input: blood. These receptors came from a woman in her 30s in good health.

The chain employs TRBV3-1 and TRBJ1-2; 7 bases line up with TRBD1. This CDR3 has 16 amino acids. In germline, CDR1 is LGHDT, CDR2 YNNKEL (reference sequence). The V segment lost 4 bases and the J segment 8 bases; nucleotides outside the gene matches: 16. The CDR3 coding sequence is TGTGCCAGCAGCCTCGGTCGTGGAGGGGGCGCTTACGGCTACACCTTC. Encoded protein: CASSLGRGGGAYGYTF. Looking up the rest from reference TRBV3-1 and TRBJ1-2 gives the full variable domain: DTAVSQTPKYLVTQMGNDKSIKCEQNLGHDTMYWYKQDSKKFLKIMFSYNNKELIINETVPNRFSPKSPDKAHLNLHINSLELGDSAVYFCASSLGRGGGAYGYTFGSGTRLTVV.

This clonotype was counted a few times. The chain carries TRBV20-1 and TRBJ2-3; D gene unclear. Germline loops: CDR1 DFQATT, CDR2 SNEGSKA (reference sequence). CDR3 length equals 15 residues. V was clipped by 0 bases and J by 2 bases, with 12 bases between them. CDR3 coding DNA: TGCAGTGCTAGAGATATCGCAGAAATCACAGATACGCAGTATTTT. Amino acid sequence: CSARDIAEITDTQYF.

This clonotype was recorded only once. The chain recombines TRBV7-2 with TRBJ1-1; TRBD1 is a possible D gene (6 bases). The CDR3 has 14 amino acids. Trimming cost V 5 bases and J 1 base, with 11 bases left between them. Looked up from germline, CDR1 is SGHTA and CDR2 is FQGNSA. For the CDR3, the DNA is TGTGCCAGCAGCGCCCCGACAGGGAACACTGAAGCTTTCTTT. This translates into CASSAPTGNTEAFF. The full variable domain, rest sourced from reference TRBV7-2 and TRBJ1-1, is GAGVSQSPSNKVTEKGKDVELRCDPISGHTALYWYRQSLGQGLEFLIYFQGNSAPDKSGLPSDRFSAERTGGSVSTLTIQRTQQEDSAVYLCASSAPTGNTEAFFGQGTRLTVV.

This clonotype has just a few counts. The chain links TRBV30 to TRBJ1-5; D is unresolved. From germline, CDR1 is GTSNPN and CDR2 SVGIG (reference sequence). CDR3 length equals 13 residues. Trimming took off 2 bases at V and 7 bases at J, with 12 bases between the two ends. The CDR3 sequence is CAWSPGPVQPQHF. CDR3 nucleotide sequence: TGTGCCTGGAGTCCAGGACCGGTCCAGCCCCAGCATTTT.

This chain links TRBV12-3 or TRBV12-4 with TRBJ2-3, with 12 bases matching TRBD2. The V segment lost 5 bases and the J segment 0 bases; nucleotides outside the gene matches: 6. The CDR3 sequence is 17 residues long. CDR3 region: CASSLRTSGVSTDTQYF. CDR3 nucleotide sequence: TGTGCCAGCAGTCTCAGGACTAGCGGGGTGAGCACAGATACGCAGTATTTT.

This clonotype has more than one count but fewer than ten. The chain uses TRBV20-1 and TRBJ2-3, with D unresolved. Trimming cost V 0 bases and J 4 bases, with 14 bases left between them. Germline values: CDR1 DFQATT, CDR2 SNEGSKA (reference sequence). This CDR3 spans 15 amino acids. This chain's CDR3 is CSARDQVVRADTQYF. CDR3 nucleotides: TGCAGTGCTAGAGATCAGGTAGTCCGGGCAGATACGCAGTATTTT.

This clonotype has just a few counts. This rearrangement joins TRBV28 to TRBJ1-1; no clear D. Germline V gives CDR1 MDHEN, CDR2 SYDVKM. The germline V and J ends were trimmed by 6 bases and 2 bases, with 13 bases remaining between them. The CDR3 extends over 14 amino acids. CDR3 nucleotide sequence: TGTGCCAGCAGCGTCATGGACCCAAACACTGAAGCTTTCTTT. Translation: CASSVMDPNTEAFF.

The chain links TRBV10-2 to TRBJ2-5, with D perhaps matching TRBD1 or TRBD2 (5 bases each). This CDR3 is built from 14 residues. V lost 1 base and J 11 bases, leaving 17 bases between the germline ends. Germline assignment: CDR1 WSHSY and CDR2 SAAADI. The CDR3 protein is CASSEWGPRDEQYF. CDR3 in DNA: TGCGCCAGCAGTGAGTGGGGACCCCGGGATGAGCAGTACTTC.

This clonotype was observed a handful of times. This rearrangement joins TRBV11-2 to TRBJ2-4, with 8 nucleotides matching TRBD1. The last part of the DNA fits TRBJ2-7 better; the J call may be wrong. Germline V gives CDR1 SGHAT, CDR2 FQNNGV. This CDR3 is built from 15 residues. This CDR3 reads CASSYGAGGVYEQYF. CDR3 sequence (DNA): TGTGCCAGCAGCTATGGCGCAGGGGGCGTATACGAGCAGTACTTC.

This clonotype was detected many times. The J gene is TRBJ2-7, the V gene TRBV29-1, with D perhaps TRBD2 (6 bases). V lost 4 bases and J lost 2, with 9 bases in between. The CDR3 covers 12 residues. Germline values: CDR1 SQVTM, CDR2 ANQGSEA. CDR3: CSVGEEPYEQYF. The DNA for the CDR3 is TGCAGCGTTGGGGAGGAGCCCTACGAGCAGTACTTC.

The chain employs TRBV7-2 and TRBJ2-1; tentatively, D is TRBD1 (6 bases). The tail of the sequence fits TRBJ2-7 better, so the J call may be wrong. Germline V gene lookup returns CDR1 SGHTA and CDR2 FQGNSA. The CDR3 extends over 14 amino acids. The CDR3 sequence: CASSSAPGTFEQYF. CDR3 coding DNA: TGTGCCAGCAGCTCCGCCCCCGGGACATTCGAGCAGTACTTC.

This clonotype has only a few counts. This rearrangement joins TRBV7-6 to TRBJ2-1; possibly TRBD1 for D (7 bases). Trimming removed 4 bases at V and 0 bases at J, with 16 bases between. Germline V gene sequence: CDR1 SGHVS, CDR2 FNYEAQ. The length of the CDR3 is 17 residues. The CDR3 reads CASSSEMEGASYNEQFF. DNA of the CDR3: TGTGCCAGCAGCTCGGAGATGGAGGGGGCCTCCTACAATGAGCAGTTCTTC.

This clonotype was detected only a few times. The gene calls are TRBV29-1 and TRBJ2-3; perhaps TRBD2 as D (6 bases). V dropped 2 bases and J dropped 4 bases, with 7 bases sitting between them. The germline V gene has CDR1 SQVTM and CDR2 ANQGSEA. The CDR3 extends over 12 amino acids. The CDR3 DNA follows: TGCAGCGTTGAAACGGGGGCAGATACGCAGTATTTT. It is translated as CSVETGADTQYF.

The chain is built from TRBV24-1 and TRBJ2-7, with a possible D match to TRBD1 (5 bases). Trimming left V 4 bases short and J 6 bases short, with 18 bases between. CDR1 is KGHDR, CDR2 SFDVKD, per germline. This CDR3 has 15 residues. The CDR3 DNA reads as TGTGCCACCAGTGAGCCGACAGCAGACCTTGCCGAGCAGTACTTC. This gives the protein CATSEPTADLAEQYF.

A few counts support this clonotype. The rearrangement joins TRBV7-2 to TRBJ2-1; 8 positions match TRBD1. CDR1 and CDR2 (germline): SGHTA, FQGNSA. V lost 2 bases to trimming and J lost 12 bases; unmatched junction nucleotides: 9. The CDR3 runs to 14 residues. The CDR3 bases are TGTGCCAGCAGCTTAAGTCCTATCGGACAGGGGCAGTTCTTC. This gives the protein CASSLSPIGQGQFF.

This clonotype was observed at least ten times. The chain has TRBV6-6 and TRBJ2-7, with unresolved D. V lost 0 bases and J lost 6, with 6 bases in between. CDR3 length: 12 residues. Looked up from germline, CDR1 is MNHNY and CDR2 is SVGAGI (reference sequence). The CDR3 DNA sequence: TGTGCCAGCAGTTACTCGCCGGGCGAGCAGTACTTC. It specifies CASSYSPGEQYF.

As for this clonotype: This may stem from a read error, because a much larger clone lies one nucleotide away. This chain links TRBV29-1 with TRBJ2-1; D is unclear. The CDR3 length is 11 residues. V was trimmed by 2 bases and J by 12 bases, leaving 11 bases between them. Germline V lookup: CDR1 SQVTM, CDR2 ANQGSEA. CDR3: CSVEMRHGQFF. The CDR3 region has the DNA TGCAGCGTTGAAATGCGGCACGGGCAGTTCTTC.

The table lists this clonotype with many counts. Relative to the germline gene, one junction end is altered; a read error may explain this. This chain links TRBV20-1 with TRBJ2-1, with D possibly being TRBD2 (7 bases). There are 15 residues in the CDR3. In germline, CDR1 is DFQATT, CDR2 SNEGSKA (reference sequence). CDR3 nucleotide sequence: TGCAGTGCCAGAGGGGGAGGGCCGGTTGACAATGAGCAGTTCTTC. Residues: CSARGGGPVDNEQFF.

This clonotype was counted only a few times. This rearrangement joins TRBV6-6 to TRBJ1-2; D gene ambiguous. This CDR3 has 14 amino acids. Per the germline V gene, CDR1 is MNHNY and CDR2 is SVGAGI (reference sequence). Trimming left V 2 bases short and J 4 bases short, with 11 bases between. CDR3 region: CASSYRLERYGYTF. CDR3 coding DNA: TGTGCCAGCAGTTACCGGCTGGAACGCTATGGCTACACCTTC.

This clonotype was recorded a few times. The CDR3 nucleotides are TGTGCCAGCAGCTTAGGAGGGACTAGAGATGAGCAGTACTTC. It yields the protein CASSLGGTRDEQYF. This chain uses TRBV7-9 with TRBJ2-7; 8 bases line up with TRBD2. This CDR3 is built from 14 residues. V lost 1 base, J lost 7 bases, and 6 bases stayed unmatched. Germline CDR1 SEHNR, CDR2 FQNEAQ (reference sequence).

At least ten counts were recorded for this clonotype. V usage is TRBV27 and J usage is TRBJ2-7; possibly TRBD1 or TRBD2 for D (7 bases each). From germline, CDR1 is MNHEY and CDR2 SMNVEV (reference sequence). Trimming took 10 bases from V and 0 from J, leaving 19 bases between them. The CDR3 length is 15 residues. The CDR3 here is CATPGGGADSYEQYF. The CDR3, as DNA: TGTGCCACCCCAGGGGGGGGTGCCGACTCCTACGAGCAGTACTTC.

On this clonotype itself: Possible read error: a much larger clone is one base away. The V gene is TRBV4-1, the J gene TRBJ2-6; TRBD1 is a possible D gene (7 bases). CDR1 is MGHRA and CDR2 is YSYEKL in the germline V gene. This CDR3 is 17 amino acids long. The CDR3 DNA sequence: TGCGCCGGCAGACTAGGGGGCGACAGGTCTGGGGCCAACGTCCTGACTTTC. Amino acids: CAGRLGGDRSGANVLTF.

The chain employs TRBV12-3 or TRBV12-4 and TRBJ2-7; 9 nucleotides agree with TRBD2. Trimming removed 5 bases from V and 2 bases from J; junction bases left unmatched: 7. The CDR3 runs to 15 residues. Written as DNA, the CDR3 is TGTGCCAGCAGTCTCGGGACTAGCCCCACCTACGAGCAGTACTTC. This encodes CASSLGTSPTYEQYF.

V is TRBV18 and J is TRBJ2-3; D possibly matches TRBD1 or TRBD2 (5 bases each). V was clipped by 4 bases and J by 2 bases, with 13 bases between them. Per the germline V gene, CDR1 is KGHSH and CDR2 is LQKENI. The CDR3 consists of 15 residues. CDR3 nucleotide sequence: TGTGCCAGCTCACTCCTTGGGGGAGACACAGATACGCAGTATTTT. It yields the protein CASSLLGGDTDTQYF.

The CDR3 bases are TGTGCCATCAGTGGGACAGGGGGAGCCTACGAGCAGTACTTC. Amino acid sequence: CAISGTGGAYEQYF. The chain has TRBV10-3 and TRBJ2-7, with TRBD1 matching over 10 bases. CDR1 is ENHRY and CDR2 is SYGVKD in the germline V gene. CDR3 size: 14 residues. V lost 4 bases, J lost 2 bases, and 2 bases stayed unmatched.